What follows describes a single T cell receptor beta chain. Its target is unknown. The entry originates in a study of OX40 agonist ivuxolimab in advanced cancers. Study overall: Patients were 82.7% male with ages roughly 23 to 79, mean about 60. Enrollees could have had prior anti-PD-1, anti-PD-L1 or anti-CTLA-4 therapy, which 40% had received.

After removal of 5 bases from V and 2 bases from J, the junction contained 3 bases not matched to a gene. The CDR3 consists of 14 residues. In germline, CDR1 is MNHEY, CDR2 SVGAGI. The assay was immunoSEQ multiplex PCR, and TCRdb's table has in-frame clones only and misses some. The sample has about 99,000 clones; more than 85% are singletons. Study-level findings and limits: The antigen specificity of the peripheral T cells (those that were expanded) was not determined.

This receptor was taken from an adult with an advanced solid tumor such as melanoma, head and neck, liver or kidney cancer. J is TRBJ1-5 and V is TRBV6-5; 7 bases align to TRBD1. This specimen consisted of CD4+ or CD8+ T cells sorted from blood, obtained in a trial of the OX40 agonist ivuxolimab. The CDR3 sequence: CASSHDRGNQPQHF. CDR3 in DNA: TGTGCCAGCAGTCACGACAGGGGCAATCAGCCCCAGCATTTT.